This TCR beta chain came from a study of T cell responses to AZD1222 COVID-19 vaccine. Study in general: Researchers grouped second doses given at about 4 or about 12 weeks into one pool. Study-level results: CD4 TCRs associated with vaccination spanned spike, dominating at 160-218 and 743-854. At baseline, just 6 or 7 AZD1222 recipients tested seropositive. The study sampled repertoires only after the peak T cell response.

Per germline, CDR1 SGDLS and CDR2 YYNGEE. Trimming removed 3 bases at V and 0 bases at J, with 21 bases between. There are 18 residues in the CDR3. A word on this clone: The target antigen is unknown.

TCRdb's copy holds only in-frame clones and misses some; the assay was immunoSEQ multiplex PCR. The sample records about 100,000 clones, 86% being singletons. This TCR derives from an adult in good health. The source material was peripheral blood, sampled on day 0 of AZD1222 vaccination. The chain joins TRBV9 to TRBJ1-1, with D possibly matching TRBD1 (6 bases). CDR3 residues: CASSANNRVSAMNTEAFF. The CDR3 DNA reads TGTGCCAGCAGCGCAAATAACAGGGTTTCGGCTATGAACACTGAAGCTTTCTTT. The full variable domain, rest sourced from reference TRBV9 and TRBJ1-1, is DSGVTQTPKHLITATGQRVTLRCSPRSGDLSVYWYQQSLDQGLQFLIQYYNGEERAKGNILERFSAQQFPDLHSELNLSSLELGDSALYFCASSANNRVSAMNTEAFFGQGTRLTVV.